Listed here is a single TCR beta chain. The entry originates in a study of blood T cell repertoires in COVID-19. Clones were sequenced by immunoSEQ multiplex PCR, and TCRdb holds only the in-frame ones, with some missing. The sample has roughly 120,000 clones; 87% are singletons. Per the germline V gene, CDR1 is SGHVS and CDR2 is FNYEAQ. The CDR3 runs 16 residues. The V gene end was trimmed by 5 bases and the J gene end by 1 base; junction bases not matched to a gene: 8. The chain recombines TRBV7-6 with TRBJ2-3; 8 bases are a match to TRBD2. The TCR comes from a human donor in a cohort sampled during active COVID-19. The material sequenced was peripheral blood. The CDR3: CASSLANSGGTDTQYF. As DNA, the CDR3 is TGTGCCAGCAGCCTGGCCAATAGCGGGGGCACAGATACGCAGTATTTT.